This paragraph covers one T cell receptor (beta chain) sequence. Its antigen is not yet known. Nothing much larger sits one base from this clone, and base qualities are not available. Via the germline V gene, CDR1 is MDHEN and CDR2 SYDVKM. The CDR3 starts with the cysteine, ends with the phenylalanine, and has 17 residues. This entry keeps only the CDR3 DNA: 51 bases, framed from base 1. V lost 7 bases and J lost 5 bases; the stretch between them is 24 bases long. The data are from a study of beta chain features in type 1 diabetes listed by TCRdb under 2018. With respect to the entire study: No differences in mean age, gender distribution, total cell number or subset yield were found between patients and healthy donors. A total of some 110 million sorted cells were examined across all samples, and a strong correlation was observed between cell number per subset and RNA yield. The study compared TCRB repertoires of sorted circulating CD4+ T cell subsets between recently diagnosed type 1 diabetes patients and matched healthy donors. Regulatory and stem cell-like memory subsets were obtained from only 8 patients and about eight healthy donors, while naive and central memory subsets were obtained from all 30 or so donors.

Overall study outcomes, separate from this receptor: A moderate but significant shortening of TCRB CDR3 length was observed in type 1 diabetes patients in all four CD4+ subsets. Shorter templates might have been favored by PCR, but patient and control samples were amplified and corrected together, so both groups would have been affected equally by any skew. The naive, central memory and regulatory TCRB repertoires appeared to resemble one another more closely among patients than among healthy donors. Patients with type 1 diabetes made fewer insertions and deleted more nucleotides at VDJ recombination sites, implying thymic rearrangement abnormalities. Sequencing cDNA rather than genomic DNA could over-represent highly expressing activated cells, although activation and CD3 levels did not differ between groups. Because small numbers of individuals were included in the HLA sub-analyses, any influence of HLA type on TCRB rearrangement was left unresolved.

A single peripheral blood draw of 95 to 150 mL on average was collected from each donor into heparinised tubes. A BD FACSAria II and a panel including CD45RO, CCR7, CD25, CD127, CD95 and CD27 were used to sort naive, central memory, regulatory and stem cell-like memory CD4+ T cells. Every sorted population had a purity above 95%. PBMCs were isolated immediately by Lymphoprep density gradient centrifugation and stained directly without culture. So that batch effects would be minimized, each experiment stained and sorted samples in pairs, pairing one healthy donor with one patient. The High Capacity cDNA Reverse Transcription Kit was used to reverse transcribe all of the isolated RNA, meaning that expressed TCRB transcripts were what got sequenced. Deep immunoSEQ sequencing was applied to naive, central memory and regulatory T cell samples, giving an average of roughly 3.5 million total reads per sample. Sorted cells were lysed in RLT buffer, and RNA was extracted using DNase-treated RNeasy Micro or Mini kits according to cell number. To prevent cross-contamination, every cell subset was processed on its own, while patient and healthy donor samples were processed together. The immunoSEQ multiplex PCR was used to amplify TCRB sequences from cDNA, generating 87-bp fragments that spanned the CDR3 region. Sequencing of the amplicons was performed on the Illumina HiSeq platform. As for how the authors treated the data: Synthetic template baselines were used to correct PCR bias computationally, reads within Hamming distance 2 were collapsed, and singletons that could not be merged were discarded. By aligning reads against IMGT, V, D and J genes, CDR3 length, and insertions or deletions at six rearrangement sites were assigned. Within each subset, clonotype counts were normalized to sorted cell number, after which true diversity and Gini coefficients were computed with the tcR R package. The overlap coefficient, calculated on TCRB nucleotide sequences, was used to quantify repertoire sharing. As a proxy for the pre-selection repertoire, out-of-frame TCRB sequences from naive cells were analyzed. What TCRdb holds here is the immuneACCESS table cut down to in-frame rearrangements. Part of the clones is not present; checked against another copy, under half of the missing clones reflect an unresolved V gene, and the others are unexplained. Clone size and the V and J calls come from that table; the DNA yielded D and trimming. The sample table lists 300,000 to 450,000 clones, approximately 12% of them with a count of one. The ten top clones hold about 0.01% of the sample.

The rearrangement combines TRBV28 with TRBJ2-4; TRBD2 could be the D gene, as 5 bases match. Material for sequencing was naive CD4+ T cells from blood. What this sample's cell subset or site label stands for: true naive CD4+ T cells. This clonotype was sampled from a woman between 18 and 29 years old with type 1 diabetes. The DNA is as follows: TGTGCCAGCAAAAACGAGATCAAAAACCGGGGTCAAAACATTCAGTACTTC. This is translated as CASKNEIKNRGQNIQYF.